This is a list of T cell receptor beta chains from one sample in a study of shared clonotypes between healthy human individuals. TCRdb's table, derived via immunoSEQ multiplex PCR, lists solely in-frame clones and lacks some. The table has roughly 810,000 clones, 95% to 97% seen once. What was sequenced was naive CD8+ T cells sorted from blood. These receptor sequences come from a man under 40 in good health. The CDR3 runs from the conserved cysteine through the conserved F or W. The order of the fields is D gene, J gene, V gene, clone size, CDR3 DNA, CDR3 protein. The D gene is left open where the match is weak. The listing skips clone size in some rows; elsewhere it reads once, few, many or a size class.

>-|TRBJ2-3|TRBV9|-
TGTGCCAGCAGTCGGTGGGACACTAGCACAGATACGCAGTATTTT
CASSRWDTSTDTQYF
>-|TRBJ2-7|TRBV11-1|-
TGTGCCAGCAGCTTGGAACTTCCGGGACAAGGCGCCTACGAGCAGTACTTC
CASSLELPGQGAYEQYF
>-|TRBJ2-7|TRBV29-1|-
TGCAGCGTTGAGGGTCGTATAGGCGAGCAGTACTTC
CSVEGRIGEQYF
>TRBD2|TRBJ2-7|TRBV30|-
TGTGCCTGGGAGACCTTGGGAGGGCCCACCTACGAGCAGTACTTC
CAWETLGGPTYEQYF
>-|TRBJ1-5|TRBV27|-
TGTGCCAGCAGTTTCCAGGGCAATCAGCCCCAGCATTTT
CASSFQGNQPQHF
>-|TRBJ2-3|TRBV7-9|-
TGTGCCAGCAGCCGAGCGGCAGATACGCAGTATTTT
CASSRAADTQYF
>-|TRBJ2-5|TRBV7-9|-
TGTGCCAGCAGCTTTAAGAGTATGATAAGGGAGATGGACCAAGAGACCCAGTACTTC
CASSFKSMIREMDQETQYF
>TRBD1|TRBJ2-5|TRBV7-9|-
TGTGCCAGCAGCTTACGGACAGGGAGTATGGAGACCCAGTACTTC
CASSLRTGSMETQYF
>-|TRBJ1-1|TRBV9|-
TGTGCCAGCAGCGTAGCTGGTGACACTGAAGCTTTCTTT
CASSVAGDTEAFF
>TRBD2|TRBJ2-7|TRBV13|-
TGTGCCAGCAGTTCCGGGACTAGGACCTACGAGCAGTACTTC
CASSSGTRTYEQYF
>-|TRBJ2-7|TRBV25-1|-
TGTGCCAGCAGTGGGACGACTGTCTCCTACGAGCAGTACTTC
CASSGTTVSYEQYF
>TRBD2|TRBJ2-3|TRBV7-6|-
TGTGCCAGCAGCCCGAGGACTAGCGGTACGCAGTATTTT
CASSPRTSGTQYF
>TRBD2|TRBJ2-3|TRBV7-8|once
TGTGCCAGCAGCTGGGGCTTAGCGGGAGGGCCAGGTAGAGATACGCAGTATTTT
CASSWGLAGGPGRDTQYF
>TRBD2|TRBJ2-1|TRBV30|once
TGTGCCTGGAGTCCTACCCATCAGGGTAGCGGGAGGGTAGTCTGCAATGAGCAGTTCTTC
CAWSPTHQGSGRVVCNEQFF
>-|TRBJ1-3|TRBV21-1|-
TGTGCCAGCAGCCCGGGACATTCTCAATCCTCTGGAAACACCATATATTTT
CASSPGHSQSSGNTIYF
>-|TRBJ2-3|TRBV30|-
TGTGCCTGGATGGTTCGAAAGGGAGACAGCACAGATACGCAGTATTTT
CAWMVRKGDSTDTQYF
>-|TRBJ1-5|TRBV18|-
TGTGCCAGCTCACCACAGGGGACGGATAAGCCCCAGCATTTT
CASSPQGTDKPQHF
>-|TRBJ2-7|TRBV27|-
TGTGCCAGCAGTTTGAGTCGTCGGTCGGAGGGGAAGGTGTACGAGCAGTACTTC
CASSLSRRSEGKVYEQYF
>TRBD1|TRBJ2-1|TRBV13|-
TGTGCCAGCAGCTTAGGAGGGGGCCATGAGCAGTTCTTC
CASSLGGGHEQFF
>-|TRBJ1-4|TRBV11-1|-
TGTGCCAGCAGCTTCGAGGGCCCCGGGGGAAAACTGTTTTTT
CASSFEGPGGKLFF
>TRBD2|TRBJ2-4|TRBV18|-
TGTGCCAGCTCGCGGACTAGCGGGTTGTTGAAAAACATTCAGTACTTC
CASSRTSGLLKNIQYF
>TRBD1|TRBJ1-3|TRBV29-1|-
TGCAGCGCCCGAACAGGGGACTCTGGAAACACCATATATTTT
CSARTGDSGNTIYF
>-|TRBJ2-6|TRBV4-3|-
TGCGCCAGCAGCAGATCGCTAGGACGTCAAAGTCGGGCCAACGTCCTGACTTTC
CASSRSLGRQSRANVLTF
>-|TRBJ2-2|TRBV29-1|-
TGCAGCGCAACACAGGCCACCGGGGAGCTGTTTTTT
CSATQATGELFF
>-|TRBJ2-7|TRBV2|-
TGTGCGGGCAGCGGTAAGAGCTCCTACGAGCAGTACTTC
CAGSGKSSYEQYF
>-|TRBJ2-3|TRBV5-1|-
TGCGCCAGCAGCTTGAGGGTGGGGACGGATACGCAGTATTTT
CASSLRVGTDTQYF
>-|TRBJ2-3|TRBV7-8|-
TGTGCCAGCGGACCCACCTGGGGGGTAACAGATACGCAGTATTTT
CASGPTWGVTDTQYF
>-|TRBJ1-2|TRBV5-4|-
TGTGCCAGCAGCTCGGACTCTGGCTACACCTTC
CASSSDSGYTF
>-|TRBJ1-1|TRBV9|-
TGTGCCAGCAGCGTAGACGGGGGCACTGAAGCTTTCTTT
CASSVDGGTEAFF
>-|TRBJ2-1|TRBV15|-
TGTGCCACCAGCAGACTGCCTCCGATTCTGAGCTCCTACAATGAGCAGTTCTTC
CATSRLPPILSSYNEQFF
>-|TRBJ2-7|TRBV14|-
TGTGCCAGCAGCCAGCTCCGGGACGGTCCCTACGAGCAGTACTTC
CASSQLRDGPYEQYF
>-|TRBJ2-7|TRBV6-5|-
TGTGCCAGCAGTTACGGGCCGTTCTACGAGCAGTACTTC
CASSYGPFYEQYF
>-|TRBJ2-5|TRBV6-1|-
TGTGCCAGCAGTGACACAATACTGTCGGGACGGCCTGCGGAGACCCAGTACTTC
CASSDTILSGRPAETQYF
>-|TRBJ2-7|TRBV6-5|-
TGTGCCAGCAGTGAGGGGCCGGTGTACGAGCAGTACTTC
CASSEGPVYEQYF
>TRBD1|TRBJ1-2|TRBV29-1|-
TGCAGCGTTTACGGACAGGCCTTAAACTATGGCTACACCTTC
CSVYGQALNYGYTF
>TRBD2|TRBJ2-3|TRBV2|-
TGTGCCAGCAGGGAGACTAGCGGACCTTTCTATACGCAGTATTTT
CASRETSGPFYTQYF
>-|TRBJ1-2|TRBV5-4|-
TGTGCCAGCAGCTTCAGAAACAGGGTCTATGGCTACACCTTC
CASSFRNRVYGYTF
>TRBD2|TRBJ2-1|TRBV27|-
TGTGCCAGCAGTATAGCGGGAGATCGGTATGAGCAGTTCTTC
CASSIAGDRYEQFF
>-|TRBJ2-7|TRBV11-2|-
TGTGCCAGCAGCGCCAGGACAGTCTCCTACGAGCAGTACTTC
CASSARTVSYEQYF
>-|TRBJ2-7|TRBV5-4|-
TGTGCCAGCAGCCATTCCGGGACACCTATAAACGAGCAGTACTTC
CASSHSGTPINEQYF
>-|TRBJ2-7|TRBV5-1|-
TGCGCCAGCAGCCCCTCCGTCGGGACCCCCGGCGAGCAGTACTTC
CASSPSVGTPGEQYF
>-|TRBJ2-7|TRBV29-1|-
TGCAGCGTTGAGGGATTCTCCTACGAGCAGTACTTC
CSVEGFSYEQYF
>-|TRBJ2-7|TRBV11-2|-
TGTGCCAGCAGCTTGGGGGTCTACGAGCAGTACTTC
CASSLGVYEQYF
>TRBD2|TRBJ2-7|TRBV6-6|-
TGTGCCAGCAAAGGGACTAGCGGGAGGCTGTGGGAGCAGTACTTC
CASKGTSGRLWEQYF
>-|TRBJ1-2|TRBV28|-
TGTGCCAGCAGTCCGCGCGGGGATGGCTACACCTTC
CASSPRGDGYTF
>-|TRBJ2-2|TRBV9|-
TGTGCCACCGGGCGAAACACCGGGGAGCTGTTTTTT
CATGRNTGELFF
>-|TRBJ2-3|TRBV14|-
TGTGCCAGCAGCCTCCAGGGGACAGATACGCAGTATTTT
CASSLQGTDTQYF
>-|TRBJ1-1|TRBV6-5|-
TGTGCCAGCAGTTACGGCGGGCCCTTGACTGAAGCTTTCTTT
CASSYGGPLTEAFF